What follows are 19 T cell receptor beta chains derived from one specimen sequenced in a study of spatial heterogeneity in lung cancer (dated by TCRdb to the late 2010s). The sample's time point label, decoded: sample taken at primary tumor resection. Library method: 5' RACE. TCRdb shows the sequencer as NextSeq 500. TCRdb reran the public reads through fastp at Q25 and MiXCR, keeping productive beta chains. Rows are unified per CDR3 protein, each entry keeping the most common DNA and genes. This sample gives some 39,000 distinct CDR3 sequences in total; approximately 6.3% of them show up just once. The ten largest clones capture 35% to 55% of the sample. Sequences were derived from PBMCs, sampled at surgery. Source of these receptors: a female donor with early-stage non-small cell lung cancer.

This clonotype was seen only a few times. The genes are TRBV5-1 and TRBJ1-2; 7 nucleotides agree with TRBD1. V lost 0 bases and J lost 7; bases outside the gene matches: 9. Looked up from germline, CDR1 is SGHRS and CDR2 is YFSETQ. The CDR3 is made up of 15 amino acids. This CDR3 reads CASSLVVTGKSGYTF. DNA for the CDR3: TGCGCCAGCAGCTTGGTGGTGACAGGGAAATCTGGCTACACCTTC.

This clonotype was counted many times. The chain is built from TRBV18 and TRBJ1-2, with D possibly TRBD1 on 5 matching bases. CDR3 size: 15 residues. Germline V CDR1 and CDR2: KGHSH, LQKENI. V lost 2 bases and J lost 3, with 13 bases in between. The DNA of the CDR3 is TGTGCCAGCTCACCATTTAAGGGGCCGGACTATGGCTACACCTTC. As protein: CASSPFKGPDYGYTF.

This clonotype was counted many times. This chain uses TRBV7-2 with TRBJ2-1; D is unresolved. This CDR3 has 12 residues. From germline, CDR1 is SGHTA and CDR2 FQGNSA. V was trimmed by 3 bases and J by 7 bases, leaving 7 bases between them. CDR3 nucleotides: TGTGCCAGCAGCTTTTCATCGAATGAGCAGTTCTTC. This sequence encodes CASSFSSNEQFF.

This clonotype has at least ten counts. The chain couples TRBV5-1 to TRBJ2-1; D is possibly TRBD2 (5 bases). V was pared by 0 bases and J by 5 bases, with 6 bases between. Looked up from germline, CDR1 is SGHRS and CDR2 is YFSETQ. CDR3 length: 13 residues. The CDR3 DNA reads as TGCGCCAGCAGCTTGGAACTAGACAATGAGCAGTTCTTC. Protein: CASSLELDNEQFF.

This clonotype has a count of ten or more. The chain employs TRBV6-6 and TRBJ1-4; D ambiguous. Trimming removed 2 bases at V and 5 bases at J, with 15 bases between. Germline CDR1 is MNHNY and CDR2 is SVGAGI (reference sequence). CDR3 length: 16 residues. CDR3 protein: CASSYPGLPRNEKLFF. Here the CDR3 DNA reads TGTGCCAGCAGTTACCCCGGCCTTCCTCGCAATGAAAAACTGTTTTTT.

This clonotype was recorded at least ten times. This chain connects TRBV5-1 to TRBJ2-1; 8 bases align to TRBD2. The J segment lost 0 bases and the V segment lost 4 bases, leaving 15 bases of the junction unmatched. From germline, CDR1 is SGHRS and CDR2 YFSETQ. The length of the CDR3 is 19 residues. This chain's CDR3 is CASSLQTLTGTSSYNEQFF. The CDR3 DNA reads TGCGCCAGCAGCCTCCAAACCTTGACCGGGACTAGCTCCTACAATGAGCAGTTCTTC. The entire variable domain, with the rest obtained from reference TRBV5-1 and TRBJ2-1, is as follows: KAGVTQTPRYLIKTRGQQVTLSCSPISGHRSVSWYQQTPGQGLQFLFEYFSETQRNKGNFPGRFSGRQFSNSRSEMNVSTLELGDSALYLCASSLQTLTGTSSYNEQFFGPGTRLTVL.

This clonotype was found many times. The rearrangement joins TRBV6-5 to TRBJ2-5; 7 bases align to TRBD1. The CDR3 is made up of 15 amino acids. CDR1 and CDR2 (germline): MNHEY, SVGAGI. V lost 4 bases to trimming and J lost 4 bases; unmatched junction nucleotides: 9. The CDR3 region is CASSSTGAPLETQYF. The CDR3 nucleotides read TGTGCCAGCAGTTCCACAGGGGCACCCCTAGAGACCCAGTACTTC.

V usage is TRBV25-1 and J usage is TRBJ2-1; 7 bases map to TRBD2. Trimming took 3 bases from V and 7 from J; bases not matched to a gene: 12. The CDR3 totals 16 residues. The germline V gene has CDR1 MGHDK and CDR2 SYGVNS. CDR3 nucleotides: TGTGCCAGCAGTGACCCCGGGAGCGGGAATTTGAATGAGCAGTTCTTC. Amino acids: CASSDPGSGNLNEQFF. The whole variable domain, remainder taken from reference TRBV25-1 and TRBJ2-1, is EADIYQTPRYLVIGTGKKITLECSQTMGHDKMYWYQQDPGMELHLIHYSYGVNSTEKGDLSSESTVSRIRTEHFPLTLESARPSHTSQYLCASSDPGSGNLNEQFFGPGTRLTVL.

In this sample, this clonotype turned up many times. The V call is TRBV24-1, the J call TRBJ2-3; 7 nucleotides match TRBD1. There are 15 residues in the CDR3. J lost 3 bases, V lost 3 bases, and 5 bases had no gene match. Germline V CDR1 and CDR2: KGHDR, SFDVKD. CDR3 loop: CATSDDGTVTDTQYF. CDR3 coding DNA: TGTGCCACCAGTGATGACGGGACAGTAACAGATACGCAGTATTTT.

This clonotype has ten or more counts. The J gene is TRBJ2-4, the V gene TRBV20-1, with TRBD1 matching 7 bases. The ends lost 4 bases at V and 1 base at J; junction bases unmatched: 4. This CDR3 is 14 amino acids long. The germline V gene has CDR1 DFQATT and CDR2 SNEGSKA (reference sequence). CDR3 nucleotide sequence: TGCAGTGCTAACAAACAGGGGGCCAAAAACATTCAGTACTTC. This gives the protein CSANKQGAKNIQYF.

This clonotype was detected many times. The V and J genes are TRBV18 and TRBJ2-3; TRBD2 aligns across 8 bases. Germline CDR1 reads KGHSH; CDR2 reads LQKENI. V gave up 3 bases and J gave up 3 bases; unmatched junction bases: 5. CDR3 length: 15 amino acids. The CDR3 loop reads CASSPPGLGTDTQYF. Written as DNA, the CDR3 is TGTGCCAGCTCACCGCCGGGACTAGGTACAGATACGCAGTATTTT.

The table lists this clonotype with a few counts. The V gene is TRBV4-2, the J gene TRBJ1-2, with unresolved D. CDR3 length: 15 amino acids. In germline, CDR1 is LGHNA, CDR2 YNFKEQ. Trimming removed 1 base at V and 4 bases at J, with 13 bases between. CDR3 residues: CASSQVERATYGYTF. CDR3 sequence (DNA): TGTGCCAGCAGCCAAGTTGAAAGGGCTACCTATGGCTACACCTTC.

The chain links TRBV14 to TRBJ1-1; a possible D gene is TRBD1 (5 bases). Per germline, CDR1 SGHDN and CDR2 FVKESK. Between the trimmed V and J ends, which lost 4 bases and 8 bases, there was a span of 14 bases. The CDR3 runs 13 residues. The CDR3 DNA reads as TGTGCCAGCAGCCTACACCTGGAGGGGGAAGCTTTCTTT. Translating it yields CASSLHLEGEAFF.

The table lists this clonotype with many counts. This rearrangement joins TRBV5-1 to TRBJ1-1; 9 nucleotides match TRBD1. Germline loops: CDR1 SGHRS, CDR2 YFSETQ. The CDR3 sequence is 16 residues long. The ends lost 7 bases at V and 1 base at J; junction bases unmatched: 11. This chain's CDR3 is CASSTGQGVRNTEAFF. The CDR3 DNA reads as TGCGCCAGCTCAACGGGACAGGGAGTGAGGAACACTGAAGCTTTCTTT.

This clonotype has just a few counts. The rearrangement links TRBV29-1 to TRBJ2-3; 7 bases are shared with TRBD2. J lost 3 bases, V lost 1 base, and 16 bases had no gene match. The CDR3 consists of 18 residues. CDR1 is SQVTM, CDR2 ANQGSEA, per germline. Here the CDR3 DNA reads TGCAGCGTTGAAGTTTTGGATAAATGGACCGGGGGGACAGATACGCAGTATTTT. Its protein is CSVEVLDKWTGGTDTQYF.

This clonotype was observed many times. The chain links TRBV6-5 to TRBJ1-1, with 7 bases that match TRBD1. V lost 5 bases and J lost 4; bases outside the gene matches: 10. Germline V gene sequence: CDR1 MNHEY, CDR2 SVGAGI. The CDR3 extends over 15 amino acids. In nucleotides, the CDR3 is TGTGCCAGCAGTCCTGGACAGGTGGGGATCACTGAAGCTTTCTTT. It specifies CASSPGQVGITEAFF.

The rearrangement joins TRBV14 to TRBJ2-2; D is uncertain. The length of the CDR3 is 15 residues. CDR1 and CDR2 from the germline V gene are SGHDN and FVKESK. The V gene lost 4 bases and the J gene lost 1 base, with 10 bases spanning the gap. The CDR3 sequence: CASSPSRRNTGELFF. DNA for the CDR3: TGTGCCAGCAGCCCCTCCCGACGGAACACCGGGGAGCTGTTTTTT.

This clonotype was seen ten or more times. CDR3 in DNA: TGCGCCAGCAGCTTGAAGGGCCCCGGATCACCCCTCCACTTT. Translation: CASSLKGPGSPLHF. The chain combines TRBV5-1 with TRBJ1-6; D gene uncertain. CDR1 and CDR2 (germline): SGHRS, YFSETQ. V lost 1 base and J 10 bases, leaving 12 bases between the germline ends. This CDR3 comprises 14 residues. Full variable domain (remainder filled in from reference TRBV5-1 and TRBJ1-6): KAGVTQTPRYLIKTRGQQVTLSCSPISGHRSVSWYQQTPGQGLQFLFEYFSETQRNKGNFPGRFSGRQFSNSRSEMNVSTLELGDSALYLCASSLKGPGSPLHFGNGTRLTVT.

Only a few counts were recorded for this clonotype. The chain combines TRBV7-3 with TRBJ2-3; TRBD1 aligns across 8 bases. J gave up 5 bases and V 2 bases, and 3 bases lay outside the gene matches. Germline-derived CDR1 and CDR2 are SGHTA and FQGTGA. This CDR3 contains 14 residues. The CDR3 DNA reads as TGTGCCAGCAGCTTAGGACAGGGCAGAGATACGCAGTATTTT. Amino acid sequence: CASSLGQGRDTQYF.